One sample yielded the 14 T cell receptor beta chains listed below, sequenced in a study of T-cell reconstitution after alpha-beta-depleted transplantation in children. For TCRbeta, the library was prepared with unique molecular identifiers. Via MiXCR, TCRdb re-called the PCR reads, giving one row per CDR3 protein. Among around 400,000 distinct CDR3 sequences listed, approximately 11% were seen once. This specimen consisted of PBMCs from the stem cell graft donor, obtained from the stem cell graft. The receptors come from a human donor who donated a stem cell graft to a child with acute myeloid leukemia.

The table lists this clonotype with many counts. The J gene is TRBJ2-7, the V gene TRBV5-6, with a possible D match to TRBD2 (6 bases). The CDR3 extends over 13 amino acids. Germline assignment: CDR1 SGHDT and CDR2 YYEEEE. The CDR3 coding sequence is TGTGCCAGCAGCTACGGAGGGTCCTCCGAGCAGTACGTC. Amino acids: CASSYGGSSEQYV.

In this sample, this clonotype turned up a few times. The chain recombines TRBV5-5 with TRBJ1-4; TRBD1 agrees at 7 bases. Germline values: CDR1 SGHKS, CDR2 YYEKEE (reference sequence). The ends lost 3 bases at V and 7 bases at J; junction bases unmatched: 3. This CDR3 spans 13 amino acids. CDR3 region: CASSSTGIEKLFF. The DNA of the CDR3 is TGTGCCAGCAGCTCGACAGGGATTGAAAAACTGTTTTTT. The complete variable domain, with remaining parts taken from reference TRBV5-5 and TRBJ1-4, reads DAGVTQSPTHLIKTRGQQVTLRCSPISGHKSVSWYQQVLGQGPQFIFQYYEKEERGRGNFPDRFSARQFPNYSSELNVNALLLGDSALYLCASSSTGIEKLFFGSGTQLSVL.

The rearrangement links TRBV20-1 to TRBJ2-3, with 8 nucleotides matching TRBD2. The CDR3 is made up of 15 amino acids. Germline V gene data show CDR1 as DFQATT and CDR2 as SNEGSKA (reference sequence). The trim removed 1 base at V and 6 bases at J, leaving 9 bases unmatched. This chain's CDR3 is CSARVPVGGRDTQYF. The DNA for the CDR3 is TGCAGTGCTAGAGTTCCCGTAGGCGGGAGGGATACGCAGTATTTT.

Ten or more counts support this clonotype. The V call is TRBV7-9, the J call TRBJ2-1, with TRBD2 matching over 14 bases. Germline V gene data show CDR1 as SEHNR and CDR2 as FQNEAQ (reference sequence). The CDR3 totals 16 residues. After removal of 5 bases from V and 7 bases from J, the junction contained 7 bases not matched to a gene. The CDR3 reads CASSPGLAGGSNEQFF. For the CDR3, the DNA is TGTGCCAGCAGCCCCGGACTAGCGGGAGGATCAAATGAGCAGTTCTTC.

At least ten counts were recorded for this clonotype. This chain joins TRBV10-3 and TRBJ2-5; the D gene is possibly TRBD1 (5 bases). The germline CDR1 and CDR2 sequences are ENHRY and SYGVKD. V shed 4 bases and J shed 3 bases, with 9 bases lying between them. The CDR3 spans 13 residues. The CDR3 protein is CAISGQPKETQYF. CDR3 sequence (DNA): TGTGCCATCAGTGGACAGCCTAAAGAGACCCAGTACTTC.

The chain recombines TRBV6-1 with TRBJ2-3; D is perhaps TRBD1 or TRBD2 (5 bases each). Trimming cost V 6 bases and J 6 bases, with 25 bases left between them. Per the germline V gene, CDR1 is MNHNS and CDR2 is SASEGT. This CDR3 has 17 residues. CDR3 sequence reads: CASRTGPHSVTPDTQYF. The CDR3 DNA follows: TGTGCCAGCAGAACGGGACCCCACTCCGTCACACCGGATACGCAGTATTTT.

The V call is TRBV29-1, the J call TRBJ1-1, with 8 bases fitting TRBD1. The trim removed 4 bases at V and 7 bases at J, leaving 11 bases unmatched. From germline, CDR1 is SQVTM and CDR2 ANQGSEA. The CDR3 has 14 amino acids. This CDR3 is CSVAEAGGTVEAFF. The CDR3 DNA sequence: TGCAGCGTTGCAGAGGCAGGGGGCACGGTTGAAGCTTTCTTT.

The chain links TRBV7-2 to TRBJ2-7; the match to TRBD1 covers 8 bases. The V segment lost 5 bases and the J segment 1 base; nucleotides outside the gene matches: 10. The CDR3 sequence is 16 residues long. Germline loops: CDR1 SGHTA, CDR2 FQGNSA. CDR3 nucleotides: TGTGCCAGCAGCCAAACATGGACAGGGTCATCCTACGAGCAGTACGTC. It encodes CASSQTWTGSSYEQYV.

The V and J genes are TRBV14 and TRBJ1-1, with a possible D match to TRBD1 (5 bases). Germline CDR1 SGHDN, CDR2 FVKESK. The CDR3 is 14 amino acids. With 4 bases removed from V and 6 bases from J, the gap between germline ends came to 15 bases. The CDR3 is CASSPTQGGSEAFF. CDR3 nucleotides: TGTGCCAGCAGCCCTACCCAGGGTGGGTCTGAAGCTTTCTTT. The complete variable domain, with remaining parts taken from reference TRBV14 and TRBJ1-1, reads EAGVTQFPSHSVIEKGQTVTLRCDPISGHDNLYWYRRVMGKEIKFLLHFVKESKQDESGMPNNRFLAERTGGTYSTLKVQPAELEDSGVYFCASSPTQGGSEAFFGQGTRLTVV.

CDR3: CASRPGPSRGHSGNTIYF. DNA for the CDR3: TGCGCCAGCAGGCCGGGCCCCTCCCGGGGACACTCTGGAAACACCATATATTTT. V and J are TRBV4-1 and TRBJ1-3, with D possibly being TRBD1 (6 bases). The V end lost 6 bases, the J end lost 0 bases, and 21 bases lay between the germline ends. There are 18 residues in the CDR3. Germline loops: CDR1 MGHRA, CDR2 YSYEKL.

This clonotype was recorded once. The J gene is TRBJ2-7, the V gene TRBV12-3 or TRBV12-4; TRBD1 agrees at 7 bases. V trimming: 6 bases; J trimming: 3 bases; junction bases outside the gene matches: 5. The CDR3 extends over 13 amino acids. The CDR3 is CASRARDSYEQYF. In DNA, the CDR3 is TGTGCCAGCAGGGCCCGGGACAGCTACGAGCAGTACTTC.

This clonotype was seen more than once but under ten times. The chain uses TRBV7-2 and TRBJ2-7; D gene uncertain. The CDR3 loop spans 12 amino acids. The germline CDR1 and CDR2 sequences are SGHTA and FQGNSA. Trimming pared 5 bases from V and 7 bases from J, leaving 12 bases between. The CDR3 spells CASSPGPREQYF. The CDR3 nucleotides read TGTGCCAGCAGCCCGGGCCCGCGGGAGCAGTACTTC.

V and J are TRBV5-1 and TRBJ1-2; maybe TRBD1 (5 bases). V was shortened by 4 bases and J by 4 bases, with 14 bases between the two germline ends. Germline values: CDR1 SGHRS, CDR2 YFSETQ. CDR3 length: 14 residues. In DNA, the CDR3 is TGCGCCAGCAGCGACGGGACTCAAGCCTATGGCTACACCTTC. Translated: CASSDGTQAYGYTF.

V usage is TRBV7-2 and J usage is TRBJ1-1; tentatively, D is TRBD1 (5 bases). Germline assignment: CDR1 SGHTA and CDR2 FQGNSA. The germline V and J ends were trimmed by 5 bases and 4 bases, with 20 bases remaining between them. CDR3 length equals 16 residues. The CDR3 region is CASSPPRRVQGTEAFF. DNA for the CDR3: TGTGCCAGCAGCCCCCCGAGGAGGGTTCAGGGCACTGAAGCTTTCTTT. Using reference TRBV7-2 and TRBJ1-1 for the parts outside the CDR3, the full variable domain is GAGVSQSPSNKVTEKGKDVELRCDPISGHTALYWYRQSLGQGLEFLIYFQGNSAPDKSGLPSDRFSAERTGGSVSTLTIQRTQQEDSAVYLCASSPPRRVQGTEAFFGQGTRLTVV.